The clone carrying this T cell receptor (beta chain) was counted only a few times. Its antigen remains unknown. TCRdb ran MiXCR on the 5' RACE reads and lists one entry per CDR3 protein. Found here are approximately 400,000 distinct CDR3 sequences, over 15% of them singletons; the top ten hold 1%. The source of the sample is a study of CD8 T cells in ankylosing spondylitis. Study conclusions and caveats: A TCR beta motif made of several highly homologous variants seemed typical of ankylosing spondylitis blood.

The ends were cut back, 3 bases at V and 3 bases at J, with 12 bases in the middle. The CDR3 covers 14 residues. In germline, CDR1 is DFQATT, CDR2 SNEGSKA (reference sequence). This chain connects TRBV20-1 to TRBJ1-5; D gene ambiguous. The TCR originated in a male donor with ankylosing spondylitis. Sequenced sample: blood, either unsorted or a sorted T cell fraction (not recorded which). CDR3 in DNA: TGCAGTGCTAGGTCCCTACACAACAATCAGCCCCAGCATTTT. This gives the protein CSARSLHNNQPQHF.